A single sample gave rise to the 21 T cell receptor beta chains below, sequenced in a study of T cell responses to AZD1222 COVID-19 vaccine. Assay used: immunoSEQ multiplex PCR; TCRdb lists only in-frame clones, some missing. The sample contains 100,000 to 150,000 clones, 75% to 95% of which appear only once. This material consisted of peripheral blood, taken 28 days after the second dose of the MenACWY control vaccine. These receptors were collected from an adult who received the MenACWY meningococcal vaccine as a control.

The rearrangement links TRBV9 to TRBJ2-5, with 7 bases that match TRBD2. CDR3 length equals 16 residues. Germline-derived CDR1 and CDR2 are SGDLS and YYNGEE. V dropped 2 bases and J dropped 1; count of bases not matched to a gene: 8. CDR3 in DNA: TGTGCCAGCAGCGTCGGTGCGGGCGGGGGCCAAGAGACCCAGTACTTC. This encodes CASSVGAGGGQETQYF.

The V call is TRBV3-1 (or the pseudogene TRBV3-2), the J call TRBJ2-4; D gene uncertain. V lost 0 bases and J lost 0, with 15 bases in between. CDR1 is LGHDT, CDR2 YNNKEL, per germline (reference sequence). This CDR3 is 18 amino acids long. The CDR3, as DNA: TGTGCCAGCAGCCAAGAATCGGTCGGGTTACTAGCCAAAAACATTCAGTACTTC. This gives the protein CASSQESVGLLAKNIQYF.

This chain links TRBV4-2 with TRBJ2-2; no clear D gene. The germline CDR1 and CDR2 sequences are LGHNA and YNFKEQ. The CDR3 extends over 14 amino acids. V lost 0 bases and J lost 0, with 2 bases in between. CDR3 nucleotide sequence: TGTGCCAGCAGCCAAGATCCGAACACCGGGGAGCTGTTTTTT. Protein product: CASSQDPNTGELFF.

This clone was observed once. The chain recombines TRBV27 with TRBJ1-6, with 7 bases lining up with TRBD1. The CDR3 contains 15 residues. CDR1 is MNHEY, CDR2 SMNVEV, per germline (reference sequence). The junction had 10 bases not matched to a gene; V was cut back by 6 bases and J by 8 bases. The CDR3 sequence: CASSTDRVPHSPLHF. DNA of the CDR3: TGTGCCAGCAGCACCGACAGGGTCCCACATTCACCCCTCCACTTT.

This chain connects TRBV27 to TRBJ2-3; D perhaps matches TRBD2 (7 bases). The CDR3 consists of 14 residues. The germline CDR1 and CDR2 sequences are MNHEY and SMNVEV (reference sequence). V gave up 3 bases and J gave up 2 bases, with 9 bases separating them. This CDR3 is CASSFGGATDTQYF. CDR3 nucleotides: TGTGCCAGCAGTTTTGGGGGGGCCACAGATACGCAGTATTTT.

The chain uses TRBV27 and TRBJ2-5; D is uncertain. The CDR3 covers 13 residues. V shed 2 bases and J shed 5 bases, with 9 bases lying between them. Germline lookup yields CDR1 MNHEY and CDR2 SMNVEV (reference sequence). This CDR3 is CASSLRSKETQYF. CDR3 nucleotide sequence: TGTGCCAGCAGTTTAAGGTCAAAGGAGACCCAGTACTTC.

The chain links TRBV28 to TRBJ2-2, with TRBD1 identical over 10 bases. V trimming: 5 bases; J trimming: 5 bases; junction bases outside the gene matches: 11. Germline V gene sequence: CDR1 MDHEN, CDR2 SYDVKM. The CDR3 covers 17 residues. For the CDR3, the DNA is TGTGCCAGCAGTCACCGGGACAGGGGTTTACCTACCGGGGAGCTGTTTTTT. Translation gives CASSHRDRGLPTGELFF. Supplemented by reference TRBV28 and TRBJ2-2, the full variable domain reads DVKVTQSSRYLVKRTGEKVFLECVQDMDHENMFWYRQDPGLGLRLIYFSYDVKMKEKGDIPEGYSVSREKKERFSLILESASTNQTSMYLCASSHRDRGLPTGELFFGEGSRLTVL.

J is TRBJ2-7 and V is TRBV11-3; 8 positions agree with TRBD2. V lost 7 bases and J lost 3; bases outside the gene matches: 2. The CDR3 is made up of 12 amino acids. Germline-derived CDR1 and CDR2 are SGHNT and YENEEA. This CDR3 reads CASTTSDYEQYF. In nucleotides, the CDR3 is TGTGCCAGCACGACTAGCGACTACGAGCAGTACTTC.

The chain joins TRBV5-1 to TRBJ1-1; unclear D gene. The length of the CDR3 is 14 residues. The germline V gene encodes CDR1 SGHRS and CDR2 YFSETQ. The V and J ends lost 4 bases and 2 bases respectively, with 12 bases between them. CDR3 loop: CASSPGSTNTEAFF. CDR3 sequence (DNA): TGCGCCAGCAGCCCGGGGAGCACTAACACTGAAGCTTTCTTT.

This chain uses TRBV5-6 with TRBJ1-2; TRBD1 is a possible D gene (6 bases). The ends were cut back, 4 bases at V and 0 bases at J, with 13 bases in the middle. CDR3 length: 15 amino acids. Germline assignment: CDR1 SGHDT and CDR2 YYEEEE. This CDR3 reads CASSTTGRANYGYTF. The DNA of the CDR3 is TGTGCCAGCAGCACAACAGGGCGGGCTAACTATGGCTACACCTTC. The full variable domain, in which reference TRBV5-6 and TRBJ1-2 provide the parts outside the CDR3, is DAGVTQSPTHLIKTRGQQVTLRCSPKSGHDTVSWYQQALGQGPQFIFQYYEEEERQRGNFPDRFSGHQFPNYSSELNVNALLLGDSALYLCASSTTGRANYGYTFGSGTRLTVV.

The chain joins TRBV6-2 or TRBV6-3 to TRBJ1-2; perhaps TRBD1 as D (5 bases). The CDR3 loop spans 12 amino acids. Germline CDR1 is MNHEY and CDR2 is SVGEGT. Trimming left V 5 bases short and J 3 bases short, with 7 bases between. The CDR3 DNA reads TGTGCCAGCAGTAGGGGTGACTATGGCTACACCTTC. Amino acid sequence: CASSRGDYGYTF.

The chain joins TRBV5-1 to TRBJ2-7; no clear D gene. CDR1 and CDR2 from the germline V gene are SGHRS and YFSETQ. This CDR3 is built from 15 residues. Trimming cost V 0 bases and J 5 bases, with 15 bases left between them. The CDR3 region is CASSLGNGLVHEQYF. The CDR3 nucleotides read TGCGCCAGCAGCTTGGGGAACGGCCTAGTCCACGAGCAGTACTTC.

The chain recombines TRBV5-6 with TRBJ2-7, with TRBD1 as a possible D gene (6 bases). V dropped 4 bases and J dropped 4 bases, with 6 bases sitting between them. This CDR3 region has 11 residues. Germline CDR1 and CDR2: SGHDT and YYEEEE. The DNA of the CDR3 is TGTGCCAGCAGCACAGGGTACGAGCAGTACTTC. It specifies CASSTGYEQYF. Looking up the rest from reference TRBV5-6 and TRBJ2-7 gives the full variable domain: DAGVTQSPTHLIKTRGQQVTLRCSPKSGHDTVSWYQQALGQGPQFIFQYYEEEERQRGNFPDRFSGHQFPNYSSELNVNALLLGDSALYLCASSTGYEQYFGPGTRLTVT.

V is TRBV6-2 or TRBV6-3 and J is TRBJ2-1; TRBD2 matches 8 bases. The CDR3 extends over 17 amino acids. Germline-derived CDR1 and CDR2 are MNHEY and SVGEGT. V shed 0 bases, J shed 5 bases, and the junction held 9 bases outside the gene matches. CDR3 loop: CASSYSSSGGPHNEQFF. The CDR3 coding sequence is TGTGCCAGCAGTTACTCGAGTTCGGGAGGGCCACACAATGAGCAGTTCTTC.

A few counts support this clone. The chain carries TRBV18 and TRBJ1-1; the D is unclear. The germline CDR1 and CDR2 sequences are KGHSH and LQKENI. The germline V and J ends were trimmed by 4 bases and 3 bases, with 9 bases remaining between them. The CDR3 length is 13 residues. Here the CDR3 DNA reads TGTGCCAGCTCACTATCTCTCGACACTGAAGCTTTCTTT. Translating it yields CASSLSLDTEAFF.

V gene TRBV28 combines with J gene TRBJ2-3; D not resolved. The CDR3 is 22 amino acids. Trimming pared 5 bases from V and 0 bases from J, leaving 33 bases between. CDR1 MDHEN and CDR2 SYDVKM come from the germline V gene. Here the CDR3 reads CASSPHYQRLPRQVTSTDTQYF. The CDR3 DNA reads TGTGCCAGCAGTCCGCATTATCAACGTCTACCCAGACAAGTAACTAGCACAGATACGCAGTATTTT.

The chain couples TRBV4-2 to TRBJ2-1; 8 bases line up with TRBD2. Losses at the gene ends were 2 bases for V and 7 bases for J; bases not matched to a gene: 4. The CDR3 runs 14 residues. Germline loops: CDR1 LGHNA, CDR2 YNFKEQ. CDR3 in DNA: TGTGCCAGCAGCCAACTAGCGGGCCTTAATGAGCAGTTCTTC. Residues: CASSQLAGLNEQFF.

The CDR3 sequence is CASSLSRGIEQYV. DNA of the CDR3: TGTGCCAGCAGCTTATCTCGGGGCATCGAGCAGTACGTC. The chain is built from TRBV7-8 and TRBJ2-7; the D gene could be TRBD1 or TRBD2 (5 bases each). Trimming removed 2 bases at V and 6 bases at J, with 11 bases between. This CDR3 has 13 residues. Germline V gene sequence: CDR1 SGHVS, CDR2 FQNEAQ.

The chain employs TRBV28 and TRBJ2-3, with 8 bases matching TRBD2. The germline V gene encodes CDR1 MDHEN and CDR2 SYDVKM. CDR3 length equals 18 residues. Trimming at V came to 3 bases and at J to 0 bases, leaving 11 bases not matched to a gene. The CDR3 region has the DNA TGTGCCAGCAGTTTGCCGCTGCGGGGGGTAGCTAGCACAGATACGCAGTATTTT. Its protein product is CASSLPLRGVASTDTQYF.

This rearrangement joins TRBV20-1 to TRBJ1-2; D is uncertain. V lost 3 bases and J lost 8, with 16 bases in between. The CDR3 totals 13 residues. The germline V gene encodes CDR1 DFQATT and CDR2 SNEGSKA (reference sequence). CDR3 sequence: CSASPGWGKGYTF. DNA for the CDR3: TGCAGTGCTAGTCCGGGGTGGGGTAAGGGCTACACCTTC.

J is TRBJ2-1 and V is TRBV7-3, with 14 nucleotides matching TRBD2. After removal of 5 bases from V and 8 bases from J, the junction contained 5 bases not matched to a gene. Looked up from germline, CDR1 is SGHTA and CDR2 is FQGTGA. This CDR3 is 15 amino acids long. CDR3 coding DNA: TGTGCCAGCAGCGGCGGGACTAGCGGGAGTGATGAGCAGTTCTTC. Translated: CASSGGTSGSDEQFF.